The entry below gives a single T cell receptor beta chain sequence along with its context. The CDR3 extends over 16 amino acids. Trimming left V 4 bases short and J 0 bases short, with 15 bases between. From germline, CDR1 is MNHEY and CDR2 SVGEGT. The data originate from a study of blood T cell repertoires in COVID-19. Study information: Spain, Italy and the United States supplied samples that represented acute and convalescent COVID-19. PBMCs, B-cell-depleted T cells, or T cells provided the cDNA or gDNA that made up the material.

Authors' methods: Amplification with reference gene primers provided the estimates of nucleated cell counts. Libraries were prepared by immunoSEQ multiplex PCR; TCRdb keeps only in-frame clonotypes and omits some of them. V and J calls and clone size are given by that table; D and trimming were obtained from the DNA. The sample gives some 110,000 clones, roughly two thirds of which show up once; approximately 0.9% is in the top ten. This sequence was found in a human donor with acute or convalescent COVID-19. The donor label of this sample is uncertain. The sequencing input was peripheral blood. The rearrangement uses TRBV6-2 or TRBV6-3 and TRBJ1-1; possible D gene TRBD1, 6 bases. The CDR3 DNA sequence: TGTGCCAGCAGTTTTCGCCGGACAGATATGAACACTGAAGCTTTCTTT. It yields the protein CASSFRRTDMNTEAFF.